Sequencing of this TCR beta chain was carried out in a study of memory CD8 T cells in hepatitis C reinfection. In the study overall: A couple of donors cleared primary HCV but became chronic after reinfection. Reinfection meant HCV RNA positivity after two negatives ≥60 days apart. Between 55 and 20 weeks before reinfection detection, pre-reinfection samples were drawn.

Time point specified: pre-reinfection, 55 to 20 weeks before reinfection detection. Sorted cells were sequenced directly ex vivo without any in vitro expansion. This clone was observed a single time. Sequenced by immunoSEQ multiplex PCR; TCRdb stores in-frame clones only, minus some. The profile shows approximately 50,000 clones, about 90% of them singletons. The CDR3 is made up of 12 amino acids. Deletions cut 5 bases from V and 7 bases from J, with 8 bases between. Germline assignment: CDR1 LNHDA and CDR2 SQIVND (reference sequence). What was sequenced was naive CD8+ T cells sorted from blood. The source is a man aged 18 to 30 with hepatitis C virus infection. The chain employs TRBV19 and TRBJ2-2; possibly TRBD1 for D (5 bases). Here the CDR3 reads CASSAGIGELFF. The CDR3 nucleotides read TGTGCCAGTAGTGCAGGGATCGGGGAGCTGTTTTTT.